This T cell receptor beta chain was profiled in a study of blood T cell repertoires in COVID-19. Study context: T cells, B-cell-depleted T cells, or PBMCs supplied cDNA or gDNA.

V was cut by 8 bases and J by 4 bases, with 17 bases left in between. The CDR3 totals 14 residues. The germline V gene has CDR1 SEHNR and CDR2 FQNEAQ (reference sequence). Authors' methods: Estimated nucleated cell counts came from reference gene primer amplification. Measured with immunoSEQ multiplex PCR; TCRdb has only the in-frame clones, and not every one. V and J calls and clone size are those listed in that table; D and trimming were worked out from the DNA. The sample shows approximately 210,000 clones, around 90% of them seen only once. Sequenced: peripheral blood. This receptor was taken from a man in his 70s with acute or convalescent COVID-19. The chain couples TRBV7-9 to TRBJ2-5; the D gene is possibly TRBD1 (6 bases). CDR3 coding DNA: TGTGCCAGCGGTGTCACAGGGAGCGTAGAGACCCAGTACTTC. It translates to CASGVTGSVETQYF.